This T cell receptor beta chain was recorded in a study of metastatic and nonmetastatic thyroid tumors. Study information: Peripheral blood and tumor or nodule samples from malignant and benign thyroid patients were compared.

Authors' analysis steps: It was from CDR3 differences across clinicopathological groups that a distant-metastasis classifier for papillary thyroid cancer was built. Through MiXCR, TCRdb re-clonotyped the PCR reads. These V and J calls are TCRdb output, not the study's own analysis. The repertoire has approximately 84,000 clones, approximately 15% of them found once; the top ten carry 3% to 4.5%. The CDR3 contains 13 residues. V was clipped by 11 bases and J by 5 bases, with 15 bases between them. In its sample, this clone was seen many times. Its antigen is still unknown. Every patient was untreated before thyroid surgery. Points from the study as a whole: When malignant thyroid tumors were compared with benign nodules, TCR beta diversity was reportedly significantly higher in the malignant tumors. This held in both blood and tumor samples.

Material for sequencing was blood. This TCR came from a female donor with papillary thyroid cancer or a benign thyroid nodule (not recorded which). Some clones in this sample may be carry-over from other donors' samples. The chain joins TRBV12-3 or TRBV12-4 to TRBJ2-2, with D maybe TRBD2 (5 bases). The CDR3 region has the DNA TGTGCCCCCCCGGGGTCCCGTACCGGGGAGCTGTTTTTT. Translating gives CAPPGSRTGELFF.